A selection of T cell receptor beta chains follows, all from one sample in a study of cytomegalovirus exposure and HLA in healthy donors. Here immunoSEQ multiplex PCR was the method, and the copy in TCRdb shows in-frame clones only, minus some. The data contain over 150,000 clones, 60% to 85% of them singletons. Sequencing was carried out using PBMCs. Receptors originate from a woman aged 40 to 55 in good health and CMV-seronegative. Both conserved end residues are part of each CDR3. D genes are given only for firm matches. The listing skips clone size in some rows; elsewhere it reads once, few, many or a size class.

>NA|TRBV7-8|NA|TRBJ1-1
CASSLLGGGNTEAFF
TGTGCCAGCAGCCTCCTTGGGGGGGGTAACACTGAAGCTTTCTTT
>NA|TRBV2|few|TRBJ2-7
CASGEGGISYEQYF
TGTGCCAGCGGGGAGGGGGGAATCTCCTACGAGCAGTACTTC
>NA|TRBV10-2|NA|TRBJ1-6
CASSESRSPLHF
TGCGCCAGCAGTGAGTCGCGGTCACCCCTCCACTTT
>NA|TRBV5-1|once|TRBJ1-5
CASSQQPNQPQHF
TGCGCCAGCAGCCAACAGCCCAATCAGCCCCAGCATTTT
>TRBD1|TRBV2|few|TRBJ1-1
CASSRTGGAPGAEAFF
TGTGCCAGCAGTAGGACAGGGGGCGCCCCGGGAGCTGAAGCTTTCTTT
>NA|TRBV28|few|TRBJ1-5
CASLDRPSNQPQHF
TGTGCCAGCTTGGACAGACCTAGCAATCAGCCCCAGCATTTT
>NA|TRBV19|NA|TRBJ1-5
CASSKGPGQPQHF
TGTGCCAGTAGTAAGGGGCCCGGTCAGCCCCAGCATTTT
>NA|TRBV5-1|NA|TRBJ1-1
CASSRTENTEAFF
TGCGCCAGCAGCAGGACAGAGAACACTGAAGCTTTCTTT
>NA|TRBV10-3|NA|TRBJ2-2
CAISVEGNTGELFF
TGTGCCATCAGTGTGGAGGGTAACACCGGGGAGCTGTTTTTT
>TRBD1|TRBV14|NA|TRBJ1-2
CASSQLQGLLASGYTF
TGTGCCAGCAGCCAATTACAGGGGTTACTAGCAAGTGGCTACACCTTC
>NA|TRBV5-1|NA|TRBJ2-3
CASRDLGTDTQYF
TGCGCCAGCAGGGACTTGGGCACAGATACGCAGTATTTT
>NA|TRBV19|NA|TRBJ1-1
CASSIAAGRVPEAFF
TGTGCCAGTAGTATCGCGGCAGGCAGGGTCCCTGAAGCTTTCTTT
>TRBD1|TRBV28|NA|TRBJ2-7
CALGTGIPNEQYF
TGTGCCCTTGGGACAGGGATTCCGAACGAGCAGTACTTC
>NA|TRBV30|NA|TRBJ2-1
CAWSVYGSSYNEQFF
TGTGCCTGGAGTGTGTACGGGAGCTCCTACAATGAGCAGTTCTTC
>TRBD2|TRBV6-1|NA|TRBJ2-1
CASRSGRGGNEQFF
TGTGCCAGCAGAAGCGGGAGGGGGGGCAATGAGCAGTTCTTC
>NA|TRBV10-3|NA|TRBJ2-7
CAISFGQGYEQYF
TGTGCCATCAGTTTCGGTCAGGGGTACGAGCAGTACTTC
>TRBD1|TRBV7-2|NA|TRBJ2-7
CASSAGAGGPYEQYF
TGTGCCAGCAGCGCAGGAGCAGGGGGACCCTACGAGCAGTACTTC
>NA|TRBV6-1|NA|TRBJ2-7
CASSVEDYEQYF
TGTGCCAGCAGTGTGGAGGACTACGAGCAGTACTTC
>TRBD1|TRBV10-3|NA|TRBJ1-2
CAISDTDRANYGYTF
TGTGCCATCAGTGATACGGACAGGGCTAACTATGGCTACACCTTC
>NA|TRBV28|once|TRBJ2-5
CASSLGLQETQYF
TGTGCCAGCAGTCTGGGACTCCAAGAGACCCAGTACTTC
>NA|TRBV5-1|NA|TRBJ2-7
CASSSDLEQYF
TGCGCCAGCAGCTCGGACTTGGAGCAGTACTTC
>TRBD1|TRBV5-4|NA|TRBJ2-1
CASSPGTGGVPRNEQFF
TGTGCCAGCAGCCCGGGGACAGGGGGCGTTCCGAGGAATGAGCAGTTCTTC
>NA|TRBV6-6|NA|TRBJ1-5
CASSYRRLNQPQHF
TGTGCCAGCAGTTACCGCAGGCTCAATCAGCCCCAGCATTTT
>NA|TRBV6-5|NA|TRBJ2-1
CASSRRGGNNEQFF
TGTGCCAGCAGCCGCCGAGGGGGAAACAATGAGCAGTTCTTC
>NA|TRBV6-5|NA|TRBJ2-2
CASSYSGEVGELFF
TGTGCCAGCAGTTACTCGGGAGAGGTCGGGGAGCTGTTTTTT
>NA|TRBV6-1|few|TRBJ1-5
CASSGQSNQPQHF
TGTGCCAGCAGTGGACAGAGCAATCAGCCCCAGCATTTT
>TRBD1|TRBV2|NA|TRBJ1-1
CASRETGPPEAFF
TGTGCCAGCAGGGAGACAGGGCCCCCTGAAGCTTTCTTT
>NA|TRBV10-3|NA|TRBJ1-2
CATNNYGYTF
TGTGCCACTAATAACTATGGCTACACCTTC
>NA|TRBV5-1|NA|TRBJ1-1
CASSLPTYRDNTEAFF
TGCGCCAGCAGCTTGCCAACCTACAGGGATAACACTGAAGCTTTCTTT
>TRBD2|TRBV5-1|NA|TRBJ2-1
CASSLDLAGGTEQFF
TGCGCCAGCAGCTTGGACCTAGCGGGGGGGACCGAGCAGTTCTTC
>TRBD1|TRBV5-1|NA|TRBJ1-2
CASRKSRTGDGYTF
TGCGCCAGCAGGAAGTCCAGGACAGGGGATGGCTACACCTTC
>TRBD1|TRBV5-1|few|TRBJ1-1
CASRGQINTEAFF
TGCGCCAGCAGGGGACAGATTAACACTGAAGCTTTCTTT
>NA|TRBV9|NA|TRBJ1-4
CASSVVEGEKLFF
TGTGCCAGCAGCGTAGTTGAGGGAGAAAAACTGTTTTTT
>NA|TRBV29-1|NA|TRBJ1-2
CSVGGPTQRAHRGYTF
TGCAGCGTCGGAGGTCCAACCCAAAGGGCCCATCGAGGCTACACCTTC
>TRBD1|TRBV25-1|NA|TRBJ1-1
CASRDRATEAFF
TGTGCCAGCAGAGACAGGGCCACTGAAGCTTTCTTT
>NA|TRBV6-4|once|TRBJ2-7
CASSFPRRAGCEQYF
TGTGCCAGCAGCTTCCCGCGGAGGGCCGGGTGTGAGCAGTACTTC
>NA|TRBV27|NA|TRBJ2-7
CASSLEFSYEQYF
TGTGCCAGCAGTTTAGAGTTTTCCTACGAGCAGTACTTC
>NA|TRBV27|NA|TRBJ2-4
CASSRYAAGAKNIQYF
TGTGCCAGCAGCCGCTATGCCGCAGGGGCCAAAAACATTCAGTACTTC
>NA|TRBV5-1|NA|TRBJ2-3
CASTPVRGSTDTQYF
TGCGCCAGCACCCCTGTGCGGGGTTCCACAGATACGCAGTATTTT
>NA|TRBV10-3|NA|TRBJ1-1
CAITTDLVTEAFF
TGTGCCATCACGACAGACCTGGTCACTGAAGCTTTCTTT
>NA|TRBV5-6|NA|TRBJ1-1
CASSLEVGTNTEAFF
TGTGCCAGCAGCTTGGAAGTTGGCACCAACACTGAAGCTTTCTTT
>TRBD1|TRBV7-2|few|TRBJ1-1
CASSLRDRGRGNTEAFF
TGTGCCAGCAGCCTCCGGGACAGGGGGCGCGGGAACACTGAAGCTTTCTTT
>TRBD1|TRBV28|few|TRBJ1-6
CASSTRQGIVSGSPLHF
TGTGCCAGCAGTACCCGACAGGGGATAGTAAGCGGTTCACCCCTCCACTTT
>TRBD1|TRBV5-1|NA|TRBJ2-2
CASSRTGGNTGELFF
TGCGCCAGCAGCCGGACAGGGGGGAACACCGGGGAGCTGTTTTTT
>TRBD2|TRBV5-1|NA|TRBJ2-5
CASGRLAGGQETQYF
TGCGCCAGCGGCAGACTAGCGGGGGGACAAGAGACCCAGTACTTC
>NA|TRBV11-3|NA|TRBJ2-1
CASSLAGSGRRPPFF
TGTGCCAGCAGCTTAGCCGGCTCGGGGAGGCGACCCCCGTTCTTC